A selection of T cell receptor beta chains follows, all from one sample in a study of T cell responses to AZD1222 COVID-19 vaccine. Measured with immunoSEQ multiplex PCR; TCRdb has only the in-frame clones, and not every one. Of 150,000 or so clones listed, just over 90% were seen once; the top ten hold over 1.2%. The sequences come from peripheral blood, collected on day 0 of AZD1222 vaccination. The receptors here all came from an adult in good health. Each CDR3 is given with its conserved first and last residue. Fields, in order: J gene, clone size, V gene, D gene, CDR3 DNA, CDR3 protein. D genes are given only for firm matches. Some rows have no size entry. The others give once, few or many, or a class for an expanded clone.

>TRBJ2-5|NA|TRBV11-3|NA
TGTGCCAGCAGCTTAGGTGCAGGGTTGGAGACCCAGTACTTC
CASSLGAGLETQYF
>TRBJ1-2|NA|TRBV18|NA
TGTGCCAGCTCACAGACAGGAGAAACTTATGGCTACACCTTC
CASSQTGETYGYTF
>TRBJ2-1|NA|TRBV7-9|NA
TGTGCCAGCAGCTACTCACGATTAGATGAGCAGTTCTTC
CASSYSRLDEQFF
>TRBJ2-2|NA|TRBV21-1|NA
TGTGCCAGCAGCAATGGGCTCAACACCGGGGAGCTGTTTTTT
CASSNGLNTGELFF
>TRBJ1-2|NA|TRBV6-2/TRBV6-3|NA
TGTGCCAGCAGTCCGCTTGGGGACCGCCTCTATGGCTACACCTTC
CASSPLGDRLYGYTF
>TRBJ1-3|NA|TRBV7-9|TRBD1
TGTGCCAGCAGCTTAAGGGGGCAGGGAAACACCATATATTTT
CASSLRGQGNTIYF
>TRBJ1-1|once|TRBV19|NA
TGTGCCAGTAGTGCCCTATGGGGACAACAGAACACTGAAGCTTTCTTT
CASSALWGQQNTEAFF
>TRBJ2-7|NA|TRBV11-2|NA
TGTGCCAGCAGCTCCGCCTACGAGCAGTACTTC
CASSSAYEQYF
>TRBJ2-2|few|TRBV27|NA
TGTGCCAGCAGGCAAGACACCGGGGAGCTGTTTTTT
CASRQDTGELFF
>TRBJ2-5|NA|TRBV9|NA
TGTGCCAGCAGCGCTACCCAAGAGACCCAGTACTTC
CASSATQETQYF
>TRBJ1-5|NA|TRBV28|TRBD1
TGTGCCAGCAGCTTGCCGGGACAGGGTGGTCAGCCCCAGCATTTT
CASSLPGQGGQPQHF
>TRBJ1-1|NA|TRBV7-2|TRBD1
TGTGCCAGCAGCCCCGACAGGGTACTTAACACTGAAGCTTTCTTT
CASSPDRVLNTEAFF
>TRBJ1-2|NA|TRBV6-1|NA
TGTGCCAGCAGTGAAGACGGGAACTATGGCTACACCTTC
CASSEDGNYGYTF
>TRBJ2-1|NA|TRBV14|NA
TGTGCCAGCAGCCCCCTCAGGGCCGTTGAGCAGTTCTTC
CASSPLRAVEQFF
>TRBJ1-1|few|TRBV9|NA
TGTGCCAGCACTCAAGGGTTGAACACTGAAGCTTTCTTT
CASTQGLNTEAFF
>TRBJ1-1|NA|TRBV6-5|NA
TGTGCCAGCACCTCGGGGGGGAGCACTGAAGCTTTCTTT
CASTSGGSTEAFF
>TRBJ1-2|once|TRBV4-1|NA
TGCGCCAGCAGCCAAGTTTTGCGGATAGATGGCTACACCTTC
CASSQVLRIDGYTF
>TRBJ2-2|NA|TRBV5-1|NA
TGCGCCAGCAGCTTGGAGCTTACCGGGGAGCTGTTTTTT
CASSLELTGELFF
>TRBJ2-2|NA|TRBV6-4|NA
TGTGCCAGCAGCGCCCTAGCGAACACCGGGGAGCTGTTTTTT
CASSALANTGELFF
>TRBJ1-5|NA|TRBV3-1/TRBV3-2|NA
TGTGCCAGCAGCCAAGGAATTAATCAGCCCCAGCATTTT
CASSQGINQPQHF
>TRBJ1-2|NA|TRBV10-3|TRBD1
TGTGCCATAAGGACAGGGAATGGCTACACCTTC
CAIRTGNGYTF
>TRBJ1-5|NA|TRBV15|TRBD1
TGTGCCACCAGCAGACCCTGGGACAGGGATAATAGCAATCAGCCCCAGCATTTT
CATSRPWDRDNSNQPQHF